The 2 T cell receptor beta chains below come from one sample, sequenced in a study of blood T cells in healthy people across ages. It was with a sample-barcoded 5' primer and a J-beta primer mix that a second PCR of roughly 7 to 12 cycles was run. TCRdb called the 5' RACE reads again in MiXCR, with one record for every CDR3 protein. The sample has some 760,000 distinct CDR3 sequences; approximately 25% are singletons. These data are also associated with another study on T cells of mothers and their children.

What was sequenced was blood. The receptors here all came from a boy aged 5-17 years in good health.

This chain connects TRBV29-1 to TRBJ2-4; 9 bases are shared with TRBD1. CDR3 size: 14 residues. Unmatched junction bases numbered 4, after V lost 3 bases and J lost 4 bases. Germline V gene sequence: CDR1 SQVTM, CDR2 ANQGSEA. The CDR3 here is CSVESGQGKNIQYF. For the CDR3, the DNA is TGCAGCGTTGAGTCAGGACAGGGGAAAAACATTCAGTACTTC.

The chain links TRBV6-1 to TRBJ2-7, with D possibly matching TRBD2 (6 bases). Germline values: CDR1 MNHNS, CDR2 SASEGT. The V end lost 5 bases, the J end lost 2 bases, and 13 bases lay between the germline ends. The CDR3 runs to 14 residues. DNA for the CDR3: TGTGCCAGCAGTCAGCGGGTGGTGACCTACGAGCAGTACTTC. Protein product: CASSQRVVTYEQYF.